The 14 T cell receptor beta chains given below trace back to one sample, sequenced in a study of read filtering for tumor transcriptome and immune sequencing. The library was built from around 0.4 ug RNA with molecular barcoded adaptors for alpha/delta and beta/gamma chains. TCRdb re-derived calls from the reads in MiXCR, one entry per CDR3 protein. The sample holds about 40,000 distinct CDR3 sequences, around 13% seen once. Sequenced material: a population of CD138-negative cells sorted from bone marrow. The origin of the receptors is a donor aged 40 or over with multiple myeloma.

This clonotype came up many times. The chain has TRBV10-2 and TRBJ1-5; D gene unclear. The CDR3 sequence is 15 residues long. Trimming took off 8 bases at V and 5 bases at J, with 19 bases between the two ends. Germline V gene lookup returns CDR1 WSHSY and CDR2 SAAADI. CDR3 in DNA: TGCGCCAGCTCTTATTCGGGGAGGAGAGATCAGCCCCAGCATTTT. Residues: CASSYSGRRDQPQHF.

This clonotype was recorded at least ten times. The chain couples TRBV5-1 to TRBJ2-2; 11 bases are shared with TRBD2. Germline V gene lookup returns CDR1 SGHRS and CDR2 YFSETQ. The CDR3 runs to 16 residues. V lost 5 bases and J lost 7; bases outside the gene matches: 10. The CDR3: CASSPTSGSLFGELFF. DNA for the CDR3: TGCGCCAGCAGTCCAACTAGCGGGAGTTTGTTCGGGGAGCTGTTTTTT.

This clonotype was seen ten or more times. CDR3 DNA: TGTGCCAGCAGCCGGGGCAAAGTCTACGAGCAGTACTTC. Protein product: CASSRGKVYEQYF. The chain employs TRBV5-6 and TRBJ2-7; either TRBD1 or TRBD2 may supply D (5 bases each). Trimming cost V 4 bases and J 3 bases, with 11 bases left between them. The CDR3 spans 13 residues. Germline-derived CDR1 and CDR2 are SGHDT and YYEEEE. Based on the CDR3 plus reference TRBV5-6 and TRBJ2-7, the full variable domain is DAGVTQSPTHLIKTRGQQVTLRCSPKSGHDTVSWYQQALGQGPQFIFQYYEEEERQRGNFPDRFSGHQFPNYSSELNVNALLLGDSALYLCASSRGKVYEQYFGPGTRLTVT.

This clonotype was seen at least ten times. The chain is built from TRBV5-1 and TRBJ2-1; perhaps TRBD2 as D (6 bases). The ends were cut back, 0 bases at V and 7 bases at J, with 14 bases in the middle. From germline, CDR1 is SGHRS and CDR2 YFSETQ. This CDR3 region has 15 residues. CDR3 in DNA: TGCGCCAGCAGCTTGGGCGAGTTCGCGGGGAATGAGCAGTTCTTC. Translation gives CASSLGEFAGNEQFF.

This chain uses TRBV20-1 with TRBJ2-1; 9 bases line up with TRBD2. Germline assignment: CDR1 DFQATT and CDR2 SNEGSKA (reference sequence). The CDR3 covers 15 residues. Losses at the gene ends were 0 bases for V and 10 bases for J; bases not matched to a gene: 10. DNA of the CDR3: TGCAGTGCTAGAGAGGGTAGCGGGAGCCTTCAGGAGCAGTTCTTC. This sequence encodes CSAREGSGSLQEQFF.

This clonotype was seen at least ten times. This chain connects TRBV9 to TRBJ2-5; D is possibly TRBD1 (6 bases). Germline lookup yields CDR1 SGDLS and CDR2 YYNGEE. Trimming pared 3 bases from V and 4 bases from J, leaving 16 bases between. The CDR3 spans 15 residues. The CDR3 loop reads CASSGGRGRVETQYF. In DNA form, the CDR3 reads TGTGCCAGCAGCGGGGGCAGGGGACGAGTAGAGACCCAGTACTTC. The complete variable domain, with remaining parts taken from reference TRBV9 and TRBJ2-5, reads DSGVTQTPKHLITATGQRVTLRCSPRSGDLSVYWYQQSLDQGLQFLIQYYNGEERAKGNILERFSAQQFPDLHSELNLSSLELGDSALYFCASSGGRGRVETQYFGPGTRLLVL.

This clonotype was observed many times. V usage is TRBV4-1 and J usage is TRBJ2-3; weak D call: TRBD2 (6 bases). The CDR3 totals 17 residues. The V gene's germline CDR1 is MGHRA and CDR2 YSYEKL. Trimming pared 2 bases from V and 1 base from J, leaving 16 bases between. The CDR3 sequence: CASSQLFRSSGTDTQYF. Here the CDR3 DNA reads TGCGCCAGCAGCCAATTATTTCGGTCTAGCGGCACAGATACGCAGTATTTT.

This clonotype was seen ten or more times. The chain combines TRBV7-2 with TRBJ1-4; D perhaps matches TRBD1 (5 bases). V was cut by 5 bases and J by 0 bases, with 13 bases left in between. This CDR3 contains 16 residues. Germline V gene data show CDR1 as SGHTA and CDR2 as FQGNSA. In DNA form, the CDR3 reads TGTGCCAGCAGCCCGAGTCTGACAGCAACTAATGAAAAACTGTTTTTT. It yields the protein CASSPSLTATNEKLFF.

There are many counts of this clonotype. The V and J genes are TRBV28 and TRBJ2-1, with 8 bases aligning to TRBD2. This CDR3 is built from 16 residues. After removal of 6 bases from V and 8 bases from J, the junction contained 15 bases not matched to a gene. Germline V gene lookup returns CDR1 MDHEN and CDR2 SYDVKM. CDR3 DNA sequence: TGTGCCAGCAGCCCCCAAGATAGCGGGACGATGGATGAGCAGTTCTTC. Its translation is CASSPQDSGTMDEQFF.

This clonotype appeared many times. The chain is built from TRBV29-1 and TRBJ2-3; D remains ambiguous. The CDR3 contains 12 residues. Per the germline V gene, CDR1 is SQVTM and CDR2 is ANQGSEA. Trimming removed 4 bases from V and 2 bases from J, with 7 bases in between. CDR3 in DNA: TGCAGCGTTGTTCAGAACACAGATACGCAGTATTTT. Protein product: CSVVQNTDTQYF.

This chain uses TRBV6-5 with TRBJ2-2; 10 bases agree with TRBD2. Unmatched junction bases numbered 2, after V lost 6 bases and J lost 1 base. The CDR3 extends over 15 amino acids. CDR1 and CDR2 (germline): MNHEY, SVGAGI. The CDR3 protein is CASRRLAGNTGELFF. The DNA of the CDR3 is TGTGCCAGCAGGCGACTAGCGGGGAACACCGGGGAGCTGTTTTTT.

This clonotype was seen at least ten times. This chain connects TRBV2 to TRBJ2-1, with D unresolved. This CDR3 comprises 14 residues. Trimming stripped 7 bases from V and 5 bases from J, with 15 bases between. In germline, CDR1 is SNHLY, CDR2 FYNNEI. In DNA form, the CDR3 reads TGTGCCAGCATGGCGTCGCACCTAAACAATGAGCAGTTCTTC. As protein: CASMASHLNNEQFF.

This clonotype showed up many times. The V gene is TRBV7-2, the J gene TRBJ2-2, with D perhaps TRBD1 (5 bases). The CDR3 length is 17 residues. The V gene lost 1 base and the J gene lost 3 bases, with 15 bases spanning the gap. Germline CDR1 SGHTA, CDR2 FQGNSA. The CDR3 nucleotides are TGTGCCAGCAGCTTAGGCAGGGTATATGGGGACACCGGGGAGCTGTTTTTT. This gives the protein CASSLGRVYGDTGELFF.

Only a few counts were recorded for this clonotype. V is TRBV6-1 and J is TRBJ2-4; TRBD2 matches at 10 bases. This CDR3 region has 15 residues. The V and J ends lost 5 bases and 7 bases, in that order; junction bases with no gene match: 8. Germline-derived CDR1 and CDR2 are MNHNS and SASEGT. Here the CDR3 DNA reads TGTGCCAGCAGTAAGCGGGAGGGCCCTCAGAACATTCAGTACTTC. It codes for CASSKREGPQNIQYF.